The 14 T cell receptor beta chains given below trace back to one sample, sequenced in a study of blood T cell repertoires in COVID-19. The table came from immunoSEQ multiplex PCR; TCRdb's copy has only in-frame clones and leaves some out. The table records hundreds of thousands of clones, roughly 85% of them present only once. The sample comprised PBMCs or T cells enriched from blood (not recorded which). The receptors stem from a woman aged 25 to 39 who had been exposed to COVID-19.

The gene calls are TRBV27 and TRBJ2-1; 8 bases are a match to TRBD2. Looked up from germline, CDR1 is MNHEY and CDR2 is SMNVEV (reference sequence). This CDR3 comprises 16 residues. Trimming cost V 7 bases and J 6 bases; bases outside gene matches: 14. The CDR3 is CASNPLGTSETNEQFF. CDR3 DNA: TGTGCCAGCAACCCTCTCGGGACTAGTGAGACCAATGAGCAGTTCTTC.

The chain carries TRBV5-4 and TRBJ2-4; 9 bases match TRBD2. The CDR3 runs to 16 residues. Germline CDR1 SGHNT, CDR2 YYREEE (reference sequence). The V segment lost 2 bases and the J segment 7 bases; nucleotides outside the gene matches: 10. The CDR3 loop is CASSLQKGLAPNIQYF. In DNA form, the CDR3 reads TGTGCCAGCAGCTTACAAAAGGGACTAGCTCCGAACATTCAGTACTTC.

The V call is TRBV18, the J call TRBJ2-1; 12 bases agree with TRBD2. This CDR3 contains 14 residues. The V and J ends lost 0 bases and 10 bases, in that order; junction bases with no gene match: 1. Germline assignment: CDR1 KGHSH and CDR2 LQKENI. The CDR3 protein is CASSPPLAGGEQFF. The CDR3 DNA is TGTGCCAGCTCACCACCCCTAGCGGGAGGGGAGCAGTTCTTC.

This chain joins TRBV6-1 and TRBJ2-7; 7 nucleotides line up with TRBD1. CDR1 and CDR2 from the germline V gene are MNHNS and SASEGT. Trimming removed 1 base from V and 2 bases from J; junction bases left unmatched: 2. The CDR3 has 14 amino acids. The CDR3 DNA sequence: TGTGCCAGCAGTGAAGGGACAGGCCCCTACGAGCAGTACTTC. This gives the protein CASSEGTGPYEQYF.

V is TRBV28 and J is TRBJ1-5; the match to TRBD1 covers 7 bases. V lost 5 bases to trimming and J lost 5 bases; unmatched junction nucleotides: 0. Germline assignment: CDR1 MDHEN and CDR2 SYDVKM. CDR3 length: 12 amino acids. CDR3 amino acids: CASSTGDQPQHF. The CDR3 DNA reads TGTGCCAGCAGTACAGGGGATCAGCCCCAGCATTTT. The complete variable domain, with remaining parts taken from reference TRBV28 and TRBJ1-5, reads DVKVTQSSRYLVKRTGEKVFLECVQDMDHENMFWYRQDPGLGLRLIYFSYDVKMKEKGDIPEGYSVSREKKERFSLILESASTNQTSMYLCASSTGDQPQHFGDGTRLSIL.

CDR3 sequence reads: CASSLQGLEGNTIYF. The CDR3 DNA reads TGTGCCAGCAGTTTACAGGGGCTGGAGGGAAACACCATATATTTT. This chain joins TRBV6-5 and TRBJ1-3, with 7 bases identical to TRBD1. Trimming removed 4 bases from V and 4 bases from J; junction bases left unmatched: 7. The germline CDR1 and CDR2 sequences are MNHEY and SVGAGI. The CDR3 runs 15 residues.

J is TRBJ1-1 and V is TRBV6-6; D is possibly TRBD1 (5 bases). V lost 7 bases and J lost 5, with 23 bases in between. The germline gives CDR1 MNHNY, CDR2 SVGAGI (reference sequence). The length of the CDR3 is 16 residues. CDR3 loop: CASTARNTGAGTEAFF. Here the CDR3 DNA reads TGTGCCAGCACCGCGAGAAACACAGGAGCGGGAACTGAAGCTTTCTTT.

This sequence joins TRBV4-3 and TRBJ2-2; D possibly corresponds to TRBD1 (5 bases). Germline V lookup: CDR1 LGHNA, CDR2 YSLEER. This CDR3 spans 16 amino acids. V was shortened by 1 base and J by 2 bases, with 11 bases between the two germline ends. CDR3 protein: CASSQVLGQNTGELFF. CDR3 in DNA: TGCGCCAGCAGCCAAGTTCTAGGACAAAACACCGGGGAGCTGTTTTTT.

The V call is TRBV3-1 (or the pseudogene TRBV3-2), the J call TRBJ2-1; maybe TRBD1 (6 bases). This CDR3 is 14 amino acids long. V gave up 1 base and J gave up 9 bases, with 13 bases separating them. Per germline, CDR1 LGHDT and CDR2 YNNKEL (reference sequence). The CDR3 is CASSQVGTGSEQFF. CDR3 nucleotides: TGTGCCAGCAGCCAAGTTGGTACAGGGAGTGAGCAGTTCTTC.

The chain joins TRBV19 to TRBJ1-3; tentative D call: TRBD1 (6 bases). Trimming took off 6 bases at V and 1 base at J, with 19 bases between the two ends. The germline V gene encodes CDR1 LNHDA and CDR2 SQIVND (reference sequence). CDR3 length equals 17 residues. The CDR3 nucleotides read TGTGCCAGTAGCCTCTTGCCCGGGACACTTTCTGGAAACACCATATATTTT. It is translated as CASSLLPGTLSGNTIYF. Variable domain in full (rest from reference TRBV19 and TRBJ1-3): DGGITQSPKYLFRKEGQNVTLSCEQNLNHDAMYWYRQDPGQGLRLIYYSQIVNDFQKGDIAEGYSVSREKKESFPLTVTSAQKNPTAFYLCASSLLPGTLSGNTIYFGEGSWLTVV.

The table lists this clone with a few counts. The chain is built from TRBV28 and TRBJ1-2; 9 nucleotides align to TRBD1. The trim removed 6 bases at V and 8 bases at J, leaving 7 bases unmatched. The germline V gene has CDR1 MDHEN and CDR2 SYDVKM. The CDR3 runs 13 residues. CDR3 in amino acids: CASSKGQGGGYTF. In DNA, the CDR3 is TGTGCCAGCAGCAAGGGACAGGGAGGGGGCTACACCTTC.

The chain links TRBV5-4 to TRBJ1-2; TRBD1 aligns across 7 bases. This CDR3 has 14 residues. After removal of 2 bases from V and 9 bases from J, the junction contained 10 bases not matched to a gene. Germline CDR1 SGHNT, CDR2 YYREEE (reference sequence). The CDR3 reads CASSFRDRPWRYTF. CDR3 in DNA: TGTGCCAGCAGCTTCCGGGACAGACCTTGGCGCTACACCTTC.

This clone came up once. Relative to the germline gene, one junction end is altered; a read error may explain this. This chain connects TRBV7-7 to TRBJ2-2; the match to TRBD1 covers 8 bases. The CDR3 totals 15 residues. Germline values: CDR1 SSHAT, CDR2 FNYEAQ (reference sequence). In DNA, the CDR3 is TGTGCTAGCAGCCGCGACAGGGGTATGGTCGGGGAGCTGTTTTTT. This codes for CASSRDRGMVGELFF.

The rearrangement links TRBV2 to TRBJ2-7; a possible D gene is TRBD2 (6 bases). The CDR3 length is 16 residues. Germline values: CDR1 SNHLY, CDR2 FYNNEI. Trimming took off 6 bases at V and 3 bases at J, with 21 bases between the two ends. In nucleotides, the CDR3 is TGTGCCAGCAGAGGGGACGAGGGGACTGGAGACTACGAGCAGTACTTC. Its translation is CASRGDEGTGDYEQYF.